This T cell receptor (beta chain) was recorded in a study of blood T cell repertoires in COVID-19. The wider study: Samples of COVID-19 (acute and convalescent) were obtained from the United States, Italy and Spain.

In the original analysis: Estimated nucleated cell counts came from reference gene primer amplification. Assay used: immunoSEQ multiplex PCR; TCRdb lists only in-frame clones, some missing. V, J and clone size were drawn from that table, and D and trimming were deduced from the DNA. The table records about 160,000 clones, 80% to 90% of them present only once. This clone was counted only a few times. Germline V gene sequence: CDR1 MNHNS, CDR2 SASEGT. V was shortened by 2 bases and J by 5 bases, with 15 bases between the two germline ends. The CDR3 loop spans 16 amino acids. Followed over time, Seattle patients had been enrolled while infection was active.

The receptor's source is a man younger than 35 with COVID-19, enrolled during active disease. Material: peripheral blood. The J gene is TRBJ2-2, the V gene TRBV6-1; D might be TRBD2 (5 bases). CDR3 sequence: CASSEFARDPTGELFF. CDR3 in DNA: TGTGCCAGCAGTGAATTTGCTCGGGATCCGACCGGGGAGCTGTTTTTT.